This TCR beta chain was recovered during a study of beta chain features in type 1 diabetes (dated by TCRdb to 2017 to 2018). Regarding the complete study: Mean age, gender distribution, total cell number and subset yield were not different between patients and healthy donors. A total of approximately 100 million sorted cells were examined across all samples, and the number of cells per subset was strongly correlated with RNA yield. In the study, TCRB repertoires of sorted circulating CD4+ T cell subsets from recently diagnosed type 1 diabetes patients were compared with those of matched healthy donors. Whereas all 30 or so donors provided naive and central memory subsets, regulatory and stem cell-like memory subsets were isolated from just 8 patients and roughly eight healthy donors.

A word on this clone: The antigen it binds to is not known. One base away there is no much larger clone; base qualities are not given.

What the authors observed across the whole study: PCR might favor shorter templates, but patient and control samples were amplified and corrected together, so any skew would affect both groups equally. Because cDNA was sequenced instead of genomic DNA, activated cells with high expression could be over-represented, although the groups did not differ in activation or CD3 levels. Type 1 diabetes patients showed a moderate but significant shortening of TCRB CDR3 length in all four CD4+ subsets. Because the HLA sub-analyses included only small numbers of individuals, any influence of HLA type on TCRB rearrangement was left unresolved. Naive, central memory and regulatory TCRB repertoires appeared more similar among patients than among healthy donors. At VDJ recombination sites, type 1 diabetes patients had fewer insertions and more deleted nucleotides, which implies abnormalities in thymic rearrangement.

A single peripheral blood draw of 95 to 150 mL on average was collected from each donor into heparinised tubes. A BD FACSAria II was used to sort naive, central memory, regulatory and stem cell-like memory CD4+ T cells with a panel that included CD45RO, CCR7, CD25, CD127, CD95 and CD27. Every sorted population had a purity above 95%. PBMCs were isolated right away by Lymphoprep density gradient centrifugation and were stained directly, without culture. So that batch effects would be minimized, each experiment stained and sorted samples in pairs, pairing one healthy donor with one patient. The entire amount of isolated RNA was reverse transcribed using the High Capacity cDNA Reverse Transcription Kit, so the sequenced TCRB transcripts were expressed ones. Naive, central memory and regulatory T cell samples underwent deep immunoSEQ sequencing, averaging roughly 3.4 million total reads per sample. After sorted cells were lysed in RLT buffer, RNA was extracted with DNase-treated RNeasy Micro or Mini kits, with the choice depending on cell number. Each cell subset was processed on its own to prevent cross-contamination, while patient and healthy donor samples were processed together. TCRB sequences were amplified from cDNA with the immunoSEQ multiplex PCR, producing 87-bp fragments spanning the CDR3 region. Sequencing of the amplicons was performed on the Illumina HiSeq platform. Processing in the source paper ran as follows. Synthetic template baselines were used to correct PCR bias computationally, reads within Hamming distance 2 were collapsed together, and singletons that could not be merged were discarded. Reads were aligned to IMGT to assign V, D and J genes, CDR3 length, and insertions or deletions at six rearrangement sites. Within each subset, clonotype counts were normalized to sorted cell number, after which true diversity and Gini coefficients were computed with the tcR R package. The overlap coefficient, calculated on TCRB nucleotide sequences, was used to measure repertoire sharing. As a proxy for the pre-selection repertoire, out-of-frame TCRB sequences from naive cells were analyzed. Entries here come from immuneACCESS through TCRdb and include only in-frame sequences with V and J called. Some clones fail to appear in such tables; in the studies checked, an unresolved V gene covers under half of the shortfall, and the cause of the remainder is unknown. Clonal size and the V and J genes are those of that table, whereas D and trimming came from the DNA. A total of roughly 240,000 clones appear in this sample, about 63% of them only once. Almost 0.055% of the sample comes from the top ten.

Reading the germline V gene gives CDR1 SNHLY and CDR2 FYNNEI. Ends trimmed: V by 6 bases, J by 0 bases; bases unmatched to a gene: 8. From the cysteine up to the phenylalanine, the CDR3 has a length of 15 residues. The kept DNA is CDR3 alone, 45 bases in frame from the first base. Sequencing was carried out using naive CD4+ T cells from blood. The meaning of the sample's cell subset or site label: true naive CD4+ T cells. This sequence uses TRBV2 and TRBJ2-7, with 7 middle bases fitting TRBD2. This sequence was found in a man aged 25 to 40 in good health. The bases read TGTGCCAGCAGGCCACTAGCGAGGTCCTCCTACGAGCAGTACTTC. Translated, it gives CASRPLARSSYEQYF.